A single sample gave rise to the 18 T cell receptor beta chains below, sequenced in a study of T cell repertoires in cytomegalovirus infection (dated by TCRdb to the late 2010s). Antigens for these TCRs are unknown. The label giving this sample's treatment or condition can be read as: in vitro stimulation with specific CMV peptide epitopes to enrich CMV-specific T cells. Sequencing used an Illumina HiSeq 1500. Through fastp at Q25 and MiXCR, TCRdb rebuilt clones from the public reads, retaining in-frame beta chains. Under each unique CDR3 protein, matching rows form one entry showing the most common genes and DNA. For this sample there are approximately 100,000 distinct CDR3 sequences; around 45% appear just once. The leading ten clones occupy approximately 69% of the sample. The starting material was CD8+ T cells from cultured PBMCs, obtained from culture after CMV antigen stimulation. Receptor source: a human donor in good health (CMV status not recorded). Some clones in this sample may be carry-over from other donors' samples.

As concerns this clonotype: One end of the junction fails to match germline, which may point to a read error. The chain is built from TRBV7-8 and TRBJ1-5, with unresolved D. This CDR3 has 17 residues. Germline V lookup: CDR1 SGHVS, CDR2 FQNEAQ. In DNA form, the CDR3 reads TGTGCCAACAGCTTACTGGGCTGGGCCTATAGCAATCAGCCCCAGCATTTT. Protein product: CANSLLGWAYSNQPQHF.

The V call is TRBV7-6, the J call TRBJ2-1; 7 nucleotides line up with TRBD1. The germline CDR1 and CDR2 sequences are SGHVS and FNYEAQ. The V gene end was trimmed by 5 bases and the J gene end by 4 bases; junction bases not matched to a gene: 11. The CDR3 extends over 16 amino acids. CDR3 residues: CASSDRWTGAYNEQFF. CDR3 DNA: TGTGCCAGCAGCGACCGGTGGACAGGTGCTTACAATGAGCAGTTCTTC.

The sample holds many counts of this clonotype. This chain connects TRBV15 to TRBJ1-1; maybe TRBD1 (6 bases). Germline CDR1 is LNHNV and CDR2 is YYDKDF (reference sequence). The CDR3 is made up of 17 amino acids. Trimming cost V 0 bases and J 4 bases, with 18 bases left between them. The CDR3 spells CATSRDQRTARSTEAFF. The CDR3 coding sequence is TGTGCCACCAGCAGAGATCAAAGGACAGCGAGGTCCACTGAAGCTTTCTTT.

This clonotype was counted at least ten times. This chain connects TRBV9 to TRBJ2-1; 7 nucleotides line up with TRBD1. The junction had 13 bases not matched to a gene; V was cut back by 4 bases and J by 6 bases. Germline V CDR1 and CDR2: SGDLS, YYNGEE. This CDR3 is 16 amino acids long. The CDR3 reads CASSPRDRLLGNEQFF. The CDR3 DNA follows: TGTGCCAGCAGCCCGAGGGACAGACTCTTGGGCAATGAGCAGTTCTTC.

This chain connects TRBV7-9 to TRBJ1-2; 8 bases are a match to TRBD1. V lost 4 bases to trimming and J lost 7 bases; unmatched junction nucleotides: 8. The CDR3 is 14 residues long. Germline CDR1 reads SEHNR; CDR2 reads FQNEAQ (reference sequence). The DNA of the CDR3 is TGTGCCAGCAGCTCCGGGACAGGCCTCTTTGGCTACACCTTC. Translation: CASSSGTGLFGYTF.

This clonotype was seen only a few times. The chain is built from TRBV6-1 and TRBJ2-3; D remains ambiguous. Deletions cut 2 bases from V and 0 bases from J, with 12 bases between. CDR3 length equals 16 residues. Germline V gene lookup returns CDR1 MNHNS and CDR2 SASEGT. CDR3 residues: CASSEFTDTSTDTQYF. The CDR3, as DNA: TGTGCCAGCAGTGAATTTACAGATACTAGCACAGATACGCAGTATTTT.

This clonotype was seen a handful of times. The chain couples TRBV7-6 to TRBJ2-5; D not resolved. Trimming removed 2 bases at V and 5 bases at J, with 9 bases between. Germline V gene sequence: CDR1 SGHVS, CDR2 FNYEAQ. The CDR3 sequence is 13 residues long. CDR3 loop: CASSLTSTETQYF. In DNA, the CDR3 is TGTGCCAGCAGCTTAACCTCCACGGAGACCCAGTACTTC. Complete variable domain (other parts from reference TRBV7-6 and TRBJ2-5): GAGVSQSPRYKVTKRGQDVALRCDPISGHVSLYWYRQALGQGPEFLTYFNYEAQQDKSGLPNDRFSAERPEGSISTLTIQRTEQRDSAMYRCASSLTSTETQYFGPGTRLLVL.

The rearrangement links TRBV29-1 to TRBJ1-5; TRBD1 agrees at 9 bases. Germline V CDR1 and CDR2: SQVTM, ANQGSEA. J was trimmed by 3 bases and V by 6 bases; bases with no gene match: 6. The CDR3 totals 14 residues. As DNA, the CDR3 is TGCAGCGTCGGACAGGGGTCTTCCAATCAGCCCCAGCATTTT. It is translated as CSVGQGSSNQPQHF.

This chain uses TRBV12-3 or TRBV12-4 with TRBJ1-5, with 8 nucleotides matching TRBD1. CDR3 length: 12 amino acids. V trimming: 6 bases; J trimming: 7 bases; junction bases outside the gene matches: 2. The CDR3 DNA reads as TGTGCCAGCAGACAGGGGGGCCAGCCCCAGCATTTT. This sequence encodes CASRQGGQPQHF.

The chain has TRBV27 and TRBJ2-7; D is perhaps TRBD2 (6 bases). The V end was cut by 4 bases, the J end by 4 bases, with 11 bases between. Germline V CDR1 and CDR2: MNHEY, SMNVEV (reference sequence). This CDR3 spans 13 amino acids. DNA for the CDR3: TGTGCCAGCAGTTCCGGGAGAAAATACGAGCAGTACTTC. Amino acid sequence: CASSSGRKYEQYF.

This chain connects TRBV12-3 or TRBV12-4 to TRBJ2-1; 12 bases fit TRBD2. This CDR3 comprises 18 residues. The V gene end was trimmed by 2 bases and the J gene end by 0 bases; junction bases not matched to a gene: 5. The CDR3 here is CASSLTSGGPPSYNEQFF. The CDR3 nucleotides are TGTGCCAGCAGTTTAACTAGCGGGGGGCCGCCCTCCTACAATGAGCAGTTCTTC.

Details on this clonotype: This could be a read error, since a much larger clone is one nucleotide away. This CDR3 fails to terminate in the conserved phenylalanine or tryptophan, so it likely reflects a read error. The rearrangement uses TRBV7-2 and TRBJ1-5, with D perhaps TRBD1 (5 bases). Germline loops: CDR1 SGHTA, CDR2 FQGNSA. V lost 1 base and J lost 3, with 13 bases in between. This CDR3 region has 16 residues. The CDR3 bases are TGTGCCAGCAGCTTAGAGGCGGGGGGATACAATCAGCCCCAGCATCTT. It encodes CASSLEAGGYNQPQHL.

DNA of the CDR3: TGTGCCAGCAGCATAGCGGGGGGTCAAGAGACCCAGTACTTC. Residues: CASSIAGGQETQYF. The chain is built from TRBV3-1 and TRBJ2-5; TRBD2 matches 10 bases. CDR3 length equals 14 residues. In germline, CDR1 is LGHDT, CDR2 YNNKEL (reference sequence). V was pared by 5 bases and J by 2 bases, with 2 bases of the junction left unmatched.

This clonotype was found a few times. As DNA, the CDR3 is TGTGCCAGCAGCCCCCTCCTAGCGGGGGGGCATTACAATGAGCAGTTCTTC. Translation: CASSPLLAGGHYNEQFF. The genes are TRBV7-9 and TRBJ2-1; the match to TRBD2 covers 12 bases. Germline V lookup: CDR1 SEHNR, CDR2 FQNEAQ (reference sequence). The CDR3 contains 17 residues. The J segment lost 4 bases and the V segment lost 5 bases, leaving 9 bases of the junction unmatched.

This clonotype occurred a few times. The chain uses TRBV7-9 and TRBJ2-5, with 11 bases matching TRBD2. J gave up 3 bases and V 4 bases, and 13 bases lay outside the gene matches. The germline V gene encodes CDR1 SEHNR and CDR2 FQNEAQ (reference sequence). The CDR3 is made up of 18 amino acids. In DNA form, the CDR3 reads TGTGCCAGCAGCTACCCGGGACTAGCGGACTCAATCAAAGAGACCCAGTACTTC. Its protein is CASSYPGLADSIKETQYF.

This clonotype was counted a few times. This chain joins TRBV7-9 and TRBJ2-3, with 7 bases aligning to TRBD2. CDR3 size: 16 residues. The ends lost 5 bases at V and 1 base at J; junction bases unmatched: 9. Per the germline V gene, CDR1 is SEHNR and CDR2 is FQNEAQ (reference sequence). As DNA, the CDR3 is TGTGCCAGCAGCCCACCTACAGCGGGGCGCACAGATACGCAGTATTTT. Protein sequence: CASSPPTAGRTDTQYF.

This clonotype was counted only a few times. The chain links TRBV7-9 to TRBJ2-1; D is unresolved. Germline V CDR1 and CDR2: SEHNR, FQNEAQ (reference sequence). The length of the CDR3 is 15 residues. Trimming cost V 1 base and J 2 bases, with 9 bases left between them. CDR3: CASSLESAPYNEQFF. The CDR3 nucleotides are TGTGCCAGCAGCTTAGAAAGCGCCCCCTACAATGAGCAGTTCTTC.

The genes are TRBV6-8 and TRBJ1-5, with D tentatively TRBD1 (6 bases). Germline CDR1 MNHGY, CDR2 SAAAGT. The germline V and J ends were trimmed by 5 bases and 5 bases, with 13 bases remaining between them. This CDR3 is built from 14 residues. For the CDR3, the DNA is TGTGCCAGCAGTCCCACAGGGTCCCATCAGCCCCAGCATTTT. Amino acid sequence: CASSPTGSHQPQHF.